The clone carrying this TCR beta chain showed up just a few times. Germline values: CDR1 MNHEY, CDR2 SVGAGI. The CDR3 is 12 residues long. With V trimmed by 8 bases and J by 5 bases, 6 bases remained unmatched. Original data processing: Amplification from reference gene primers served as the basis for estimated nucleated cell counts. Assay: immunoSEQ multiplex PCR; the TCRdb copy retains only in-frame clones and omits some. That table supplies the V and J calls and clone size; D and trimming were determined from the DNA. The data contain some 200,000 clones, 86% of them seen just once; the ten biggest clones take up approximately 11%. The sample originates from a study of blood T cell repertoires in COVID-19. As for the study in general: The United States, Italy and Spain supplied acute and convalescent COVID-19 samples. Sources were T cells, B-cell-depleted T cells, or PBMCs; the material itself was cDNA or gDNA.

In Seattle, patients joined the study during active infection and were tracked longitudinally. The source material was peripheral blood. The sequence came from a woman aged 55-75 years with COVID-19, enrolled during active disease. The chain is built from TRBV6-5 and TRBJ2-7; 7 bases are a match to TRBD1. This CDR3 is CASRDRAHEQYF. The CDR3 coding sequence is TGTGCCAGCCGGGACAGAGCCCACGAGCAGTACTTC.